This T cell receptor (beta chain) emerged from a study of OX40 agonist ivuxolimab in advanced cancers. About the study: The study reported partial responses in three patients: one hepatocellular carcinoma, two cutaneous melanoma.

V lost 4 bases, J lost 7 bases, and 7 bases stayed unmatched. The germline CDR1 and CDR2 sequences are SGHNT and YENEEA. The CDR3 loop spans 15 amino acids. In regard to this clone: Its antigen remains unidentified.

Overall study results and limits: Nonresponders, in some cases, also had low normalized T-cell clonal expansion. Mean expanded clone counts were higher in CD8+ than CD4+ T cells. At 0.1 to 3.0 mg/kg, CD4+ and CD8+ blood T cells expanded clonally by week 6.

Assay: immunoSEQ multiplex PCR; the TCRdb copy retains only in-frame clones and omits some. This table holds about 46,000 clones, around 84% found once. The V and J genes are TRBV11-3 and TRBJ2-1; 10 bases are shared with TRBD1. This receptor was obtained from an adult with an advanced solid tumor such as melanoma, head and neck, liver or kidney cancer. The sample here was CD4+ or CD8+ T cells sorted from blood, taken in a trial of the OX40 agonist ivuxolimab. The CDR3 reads CASSSWGTGENEQFF. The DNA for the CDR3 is TGTGCCAGCAGCTCTTGGGGGACAGGGGAGAATGAGCAGTTCTTC. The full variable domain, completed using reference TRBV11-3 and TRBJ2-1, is EAGVVQSPRYKIIEKKQPVAFWCNPISGHNTLYWYLQNLGQGPELLIRYENEEAVDDSQLPKDRFSAERLKGVDSTLKIQPAELGDSAVYLCASSSWGTGENEQFFGPGTRLTVL.